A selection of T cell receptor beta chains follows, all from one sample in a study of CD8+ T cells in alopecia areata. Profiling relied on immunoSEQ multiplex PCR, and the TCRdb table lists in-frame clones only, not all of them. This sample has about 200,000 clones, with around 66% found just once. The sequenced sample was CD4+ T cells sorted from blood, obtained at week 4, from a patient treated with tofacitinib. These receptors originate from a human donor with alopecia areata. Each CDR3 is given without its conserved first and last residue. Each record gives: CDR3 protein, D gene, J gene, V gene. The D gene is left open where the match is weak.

SPEPRAFSHEQY,NA,TRBJ2-7,TRBV29-1
SVEGRVHTDTQY,NA,TRBJ2-3,TRBV29-1
ASSLVTGDGELF,NA,TRBJ2-2,TRBV7-8
ASSQRTDSYEQY,NA,TRBJ2-7,TRBV6-5
ASNYRVGTDTQY,NA,TRBJ2-3,TRBV2
ASSQGGSSGDYNEQF,TRBD2,TRBJ2-1,TRBV4-2
ASSQHGTGYGDGYT,TRBD1,TRBJ1-2,TRBV4-3
ASSYTSGDYNEQF,TRBD2,TRBJ2-1,TRBV5-5
ASKGDGTYEQY,NA,TRBJ2-7,TRBV5-1
AWSIGTGTDTQY,NA,TRBJ2-3,TRBV30
AWSLAGARGAF,NA,TRBJ1-1,TRBV30
ASSSDGANVLT,NA,TRBJ2-6,TRBV6-5
ASSLTSGGNGELF,TRBD1,TRBJ2-2,TRBV7-2
ASARDSAVAF,TRBD1,TRBJ1-1,TRBV7-9
ASSYRDRGHEQF,TRBD1,TRBJ2-1,TRBV6-5
ASSYMDSAEQY,NA,TRBJ2-7,TRBV9
ASSSTGIDFATNEKLF,TRBD1,TRBJ1-4,TRBV19
ASSPSKGGYT,NA,TRBJ1-2,TRBV9
ACCREETQY,NA,TRBJ2-5,TRBV30
ASSLYRGPDTQY,TRBD1,TRBJ2-3,TRBV11-2
ATSRDSGTGGVEQF,TRBD1,TRBJ2-1,TRBV15
ASSQDMLAGGADTQY,TRBD2,TRBJ2-3,TRBV4-2
ASSYSRRANSPLH,NA,TRBJ1-6,TRBV6-5
ASSGGVVGTDTQY,TRBD2,TRBJ2-3,TRBV27
ASSWGTSGGTDTQY,TRBD2,TRBJ2-3,TRBV27
ASTGGQGPTEAF,TRBD1,TRBJ1-1,TRBV19
ASSFGLAGTGELF,TRBD2,TRBJ2-2,TRBV2
ASSMVQDNSPLH,NA,TRBJ1-6,TRBV19
AWTPDSRIGVTQY,NA,TRBJ2-5,TRBV30
AWSLTGELF,NA,TRBJ2-2,TRBV30
ASSLGSGTAYEQY,NA,TRBJ2-7,TRBV7-2
ASSERVLPGYT,NA,TRBJ1-2,TRBV2
ASRLQGPARNEQF,TRBD1,TRBJ2-1,TRBV19
ASSLQRNTGELF,NA,TRBJ2-2,TRBV11-1
ASIGGTDTQY,NA,TRBJ2-3,TRBV6-5
ASSIRGDTEAF,NA,TRBJ1-1,TRBV6-5
AVLGQGAFYGYT,TRBD1,TRBJ1-2,TRBV6-5
ASSQGQGGDTGELF,TRBD1,TRBJ2-2,TRBV4-2
ASSHRQGLAPAPLH,TRBD1,TRBJ1-6,TRBV6-6
ASSSILAGGPNNEQF,TRBD2,TRBJ2-1,TRBV5-1
ASSRLEAGTDTQY,NA,TRBJ2-3,TRBV4-2
ASSYNRGGLYEQY,NA,TRBJ2-7,TRBV6-5
ASWGGGTDTQY,TRBD2,TRBJ2-3,TRBV30
ASRLDRVKEKLF,TRBD1,TRBJ1-4,TRBV7-8
SVLRGAAGNEQF,NA,TRBJ2-1,TRBV29-1
ASSLYGGGYT,NA,TRBJ1-2,TRBV7-2
ASSRGYEQY,NA,TRBJ2-7,TRBV25-1
ATSRRSGQVANEQF,TRBD1,TRBJ2-1,TRBV15
AWSLGSSYNEQF,NA,TRBJ2-1,TRBV30
ASSPGTRRDTQY,NA,TRBJ2-3,TRBV5-6
ASSYASARETQY,NA,TRBJ2-5,TRBV6-5
ASSYTGGMNTEAF,NA,TRBJ1-1,TRBV6-5
ASSLSGGRAETQY,TRBD2,TRBJ2-5,TRBV6-5
ASSGTGDTGELF,TRBD1,TRBJ2-2,TRBV19
ASSQSPTQETQY,NA,TRBJ2-5,TRBV4-3
ASSLDHRGAIQY,NA,TRBJ2-5,TRBV11-3
ASSGRTGSTDTQY,TRBD1,TRBJ2-3,TRBV25-1
ASSPQGAGEQY,TRBD1,TRBJ2-7,TRBV7-3
ASSLPSGTGGGGYT,TRBD1,TRBJ1-2,TRBV7-9
ASSQGDRGLGSPLH,TRBD1,TRBJ1-6,TRBV4-2